A single sample gave rise to the 26 T cell receptor beta chains below, sequenced in a study of cytomegalovirus exposure and HLA in healthy donors. Use of 60 Vbeta and 13 Jbeta primers characterized the PCR. Only in-frame clones appear in the TCRdb table, and some are missing; sequencing was by immunoSEQ multiplex PCR. The table has under 70,000 clones, roughly two thirds seen once; the top ten hold around 2%. Sequenced material: PBMCs. The receptors were gathered from a young woman in good health and CMV-seronegative.

The chain employs TRBV9 and TRBJ2-2, with D uncertain. V was shortened by 4 bases and J by 8 bases, with 15 bases between the two germline ends. Germline CDR1 is SGDLS and CDR2 is YYNGEE. This CDR3 region has 14 residues. The CDR3 sequence is CASSSRLETGELFF. DNA of the CDR3: TGTGCCAGCAGCTCTCGCCTAGAGACGGGGGAGCTGTTTTTT.

Concerning this clone itself: One end of the junction varies from germline; a read error may be responsible. The gene calls are TRBV30 and TRBJ1-1; 8 bases match TRBD1. Germline CDR1 GTSNPN, CDR2 SVGIG (reference sequence). The CDR3 consists of 14 residues. The CDR3 coding sequence is TGTGCCTGGACCCCCCGGGACAGGAACAGTGAAGCTTTCTTT. Amino acid sequence: CAWTPRDRNSEAFF.

The chain uses TRBV10-2 and TRBJ2-5; possibly TRBD2 for D (6 bases). The CDR3 length is 16 residues. V was clipped by 6 bases and J by 2 bases, with 19 bases between them. Germline CDR1 WSHSY, CDR2 SAAADI. CDR3 sequence: CASRRAPGLQQETQYF. CDR3 DNA: TGCGCCAGCAGGAGGGCCCCGGGACTGCAACAAGAGACCCAGTACTTC.

The gene calls are TRBV30 and TRBJ2-7; 7 bases map to TRBD1. Unmatched junction bases numbered 3, after V lost 1 base and J lost 9 bases. CDR1 and CDR2 (germline): GTSNPN, SVGIG (reference sequence). This CDR3 contains 11 residues. The CDR3 sequence: CAWSGQGPQYF. The CDR3 DNA sequence: TGTGCCTGGAGTGGACAGGGACCGCAGTACTTC.

The CDR3 region has the DNA TGTGCCTCCTTCGGGGACTCCCTAACCTACGAGCAGTACTTC. Translated: CASFGDSLTYEQYF. The V gene is TRBV28, the J gene TRBJ2-7; perhaps TRBD2 as D (6 bases). In germline, CDR1 is MDHEN, CDR2 SYDVKM. The CDR3 is made up of 14 amino acids. V dropped 11 bases and J dropped 2 bases, with 19 bases sitting between them.

The rearrangement joins TRBV7-9 to TRBJ2-7, with D possibly being TRBD1 (6 bases). This CDR3 has 14 amino acids. Germline values: CDR1 SEHNR, CDR2 FQNEAQ (reference sequence). V was clipped by 5 bases and J by 0 bases, with 11 bases between them. The CDR3 reads CASSPDSRSYEQYF. In DNA, the CDR3 is TGTGCCAGCAGCCCGGACAGTCGCTCCTACGAGCAGTACTTC.

CDR3: CASSVDPGDYGYTF. The DNA of the CDR3 is TGTGCCAGCAGCGTAGACCCGGGGGACTATGGCTACACCTTC. The chain couples TRBV9 to TRBJ1-2; tentative D call: TRBD1 (5 bases). The CDR3 runs to 14 residues. Trimming removed 0 bases at V and 3 bases at J, with 9 bases between. Germline V lookup: CDR1 SGDLS, CDR2 YYNGEE.

The V and J genes are TRBV7-2 and TRBJ2-3, with 11 bases fitting TRBD2. J was trimmed by 0 bases and V by 4 bases; bases with no gene match: 12. The germline gives CDR1 SGHTA, CDR2 FQGNSA. This CDR3 has 19 amino acids. The CDR3 DNA follows: TGTGCCAGCAGCTCGCCGGTGTTAGCGGGGGGGTCTAGCACAGATACGCAGTATTTT. Encoded protein: CASSSPVLAGGSSTDTQYF.

The chain combines TRBV10-1 with TRBJ2-5; a weak D match, TRBD2 (5 bases). The ends were cut back, 2 bases at V and 1 base at J, with 20 bases in the middle. The length of the CDR3 is 18 residues. The V gene's germline CDR1 is WNHNN and CDR2 SYGVQD (reference sequence). CDR3 in DNA: TGCGCCAGCAGTGAGACCTGTAGAGGGCGTTCGTCCCAAGAGACCCAGTACTTC. Translation gives CASSETCRGRSSQETQYF.

The V call is TRBV11-3, the J call TRBJ2-5; 7 positions match TRBD2. V trimming: 1 base; J trimming: 3 bases; junction bases outside the gene matches: 5. Germline V gene lookup returns CDR1 SGHNT and CDR2 YENEEA. The CDR3 loop spans 15 amino acids. The CDR3 DNA sequence: TGTGCCAGCAGCTTAGGATACCTAGCGGAAGAGACCCAGTACTTC. It is translated as CASSLGYLAEETQYF.

This rearrangement joins TRBV2 to TRBJ1-3, with D unclear. Trimming stripped 7 bases from V and 3 bases from J, with 10 bases between. Germline V lookup: CDR1 SNHLY, CDR2 FYNNEI. This CDR3 is 13 amino acids long. The CDR3 protein is CASKQQFGNTIYF. The CDR3 DNA reads TGTGCCAGCAAACAACAGTTTGGAAACACCATATATTTT. The whole variable domain, remainder taken from reference TRBV2 and TRBJ1-3, is EPEVTQTPSHQVTQMGQEVILRCVPISNHLYFYWYRQILGQKVEFLVSFYNNEISEKSEIFDDQFSVERPDGSNFTLKIRSTKLEDSAMYFCASKQQFGNTIYFGEGSWLTVV.

This chain connects TRBV6-1 to TRBJ1-2; no definite D call. Germline CDR1 MNHNS, CDR2 SASEGT. The CDR3 is 11 residues long. V lost 8 bases, J lost 8 bases, and 12 bases lay in between. CDR3 DNA: TGTGCCAGCGGGTCGGGTACAGGCTACACCTTC. Residues: CASGSGTGYTF.

V usage is TRBV4-2 and J usage is TRBJ2-1; 13 bases map to TRBD2. Per the germline V gene, CDR1 is LGHNA and CDR2 is YNFKEQ. The trim removed 6 bases at V and 5 bases at J, leaving 4 bases unmatched. The CDR3 runs to 15 residues. CDR3 DNA: TGTGCCAGCAGTCCCACTAGCGGGGGGGACAATGAGCAGTTCTTC. It yields the protein CASSPTSGGDNEQFF.

The chain employs TRBV12-2 and TRBJ1-5; no DNA check was done on the table's D call, TRBD1. TRBV12-2 is a recognized pseudogene. The CDR3 covers 17 residues. The CDR3, as DNA: TGTGCAAGTCGCTTAGGGTTCAGGGAACTAAGCAATCAGCCCCAGCATTTT. This sequence encodes CASRLGFRELSNQPQHF.

The V call is TRBV29-1, the J call TRBJ2-2, with a possible D match to TRBD2 (6 bases). Germline V gene lookup returns CDR1 SQVTM and CDR2 ANQGSEA. The CDR3 runs to 12 residues. CDR3 nucleotide sequence: TGCAGTGGGACTGAAAACACCGGGGAGCTGTTTTTT. Its protein product is CSGTENTGELFF.

The J gene is TRBJ2-1, the V gene TRBV4-1, with 15 nucleotides matching TRBD2. Per the germline V gene, CDR1 is MGHRA and CDR2 is YSYEKL. Trimming cost V 4 bases and J 0 bases; bases outside gene matches: 10. There are 20 residues in the CDR3. CDR3 coding DNA: TGCGCCAGCAGCCTCGGGTGGACTAGCGGGGGGGTCCTCTCCTACAATGAGCAGTTCTTC. Protein: CASSLGWTSGGVLSYNEQFF.

By its share, this clone is large. The chain employs TRBV7-3 and TRBJ1-1, with 9 positions matching TRBD1. The length of the CDR3 is 13 residues. Germline V CDR1 and CDR2: SGHTA, FQGTGA. V was pared by 8 bases and J by 4 bases, with 5 bases of the junction left unmatched. CDR3: CASGPGQGTEAFF. CDR3 nucleotide sequence: TGTGCCAGCGGACCGGGACAGGGCACTGAAGCTTTCTTT.

This chain connects TRBV23-1 to TRBJ1-5, with a tentative D call TRBD1 (5 bases). TRBV23-1 belongs to the ORF category, with a function that is uncertain. This CDR3 region has 16 residues. The ends were cut back, 0 bases at V and 2 bases at J, with 11 bases in the middle. CDR3 coding DNA: TGCGCCAGCAGTCAATCGCGGGGGAGTCGCAATCAGCCCCAGCATTTT. Amino acid sequence: CASSQSRGSRNQPQHF.

The V gene is TRBV4-1, the J gene TRBJ1-3; TRBD1 matches 9 bases. This CDR3 has 15 residues. With V trimmed by 5 bases and J by 2 bases, 4 bases remained unmatched. In germline, CDR1 is MGHRA, CDR2 YSYEKL. The CDR3 DNA reads TGCGCCAGCAGCGCCAGACAGGGGGCTGGAAACACCATATATTTT. This encodes CASSARQGAGNTIYF.

The V call is TRBV7-5, the J call TRBJ2-3; no check of the table's D call, TRBD2, against the DNA was made. TRBV7-5 is tagged as a pseudogene. This CDR3 has 14 amino acids. The CDR3 DNA follows: TGTGCCAGCACCCCGACTTCTAGCACAGATACGCAGTATTTT. Protein sequence: CASTPTSSTDTQYF.

This clone was counted a few times. This sequence joins TRBV4-1 and TRBJ1-2; tentative D call: TRBD1 (5 bases). CDR1 MGHRA and CDR2 YSYEKL come from the germline V gene. The CDR3 contains 17 residues. Trimming removed 1 base from V and 4 bases from J, with 19 bases in between. CDR3 nucleotides: TGCGCCAGCAGCCAAGCGGGGGGAACCTACCTTCTCTATGGCTACACCTTC. This translates into CASSQAGGTYLLYGYTF.

This chain links TRBV5-4 with TRBJ1-1; no definite D call. V lost 1 base and J lost 2, with 6 bases in between. Germline V gene sequence: CDR1 SGHNT, CDR2 YYREEE (reference sequence). The CDR3 has 13 residues. The CDR3 DNA sequence: TGTGCCAGCAGCTTGCCACAAAACACTGAAGCTTTCTTT. Translating gives CASSLPQNTEAFF.

The chain combines TRBV27 with TRBJ2-3; D not resolved. Trimming cost V 5 bases and J 2 bases, with 5 bases left between them. Germline CDR1 is MNHEY and CDR2 is SMNVEV (reference sequence). The CDR3 runs to 12 residues. The CDR3 sequence: CASSPSTDTQYF. The CDR3 DNA reads as TGTGCCAGCAGTCCCTCCACAGATACGCAGTATTTT.

J is TRBJ2-3 and V is TRBV7-3; 7 nucleotides agree with TRBD2. In germline, CDR1 is SGHTA, CDR2 FQGTGA. This CDR3 is 15 amino acids long. Trimming removed 5 bases from V and 0 bases from J; junction bases left unmatched: 5. CDR3 DNA: TGTGCCAGCAGCCGGGGGAGGGGTAGCACAGATACGCAGTATTTT. It yields the protein CASSRGRGSTDTQYF.

This clone was detected only once. The chain joins TRBV6-1 to TRBJ1-2; 7 nucleotides align to TRBD1. The germline V gene encodes CDR1 MNHNS and CDR2 SASEGT. With V trimmed by 2 bases and J by 3 bases, 3 bases remained unmatched. This CDR3 is built from 14 residues. The CDR3 nucleotides are TGTGCCAGCAGTGAACCGACAGGGTACTATGGCTACACCTTC. This gives the protein CASSEPTGYYGYTF.

This clone was found a few times. The chain employs TRBV18 and TRBJ2-1; 7 nucleotides line up with TRBD1. Germline loops: CDR1 KGHSH, CDR2 LQKENI. This CDR3 region has 13 residues. The J segment lost 5 bases and the V segment lost 3 bases, leaving 1 base of the junction unmatched. CDR3 sequence: CASSPGQNNEQFF. In DNA, the CDR3 is TGTGCCAGCTCACCGGGACAGAACAATGAGCAGTTCTTC.